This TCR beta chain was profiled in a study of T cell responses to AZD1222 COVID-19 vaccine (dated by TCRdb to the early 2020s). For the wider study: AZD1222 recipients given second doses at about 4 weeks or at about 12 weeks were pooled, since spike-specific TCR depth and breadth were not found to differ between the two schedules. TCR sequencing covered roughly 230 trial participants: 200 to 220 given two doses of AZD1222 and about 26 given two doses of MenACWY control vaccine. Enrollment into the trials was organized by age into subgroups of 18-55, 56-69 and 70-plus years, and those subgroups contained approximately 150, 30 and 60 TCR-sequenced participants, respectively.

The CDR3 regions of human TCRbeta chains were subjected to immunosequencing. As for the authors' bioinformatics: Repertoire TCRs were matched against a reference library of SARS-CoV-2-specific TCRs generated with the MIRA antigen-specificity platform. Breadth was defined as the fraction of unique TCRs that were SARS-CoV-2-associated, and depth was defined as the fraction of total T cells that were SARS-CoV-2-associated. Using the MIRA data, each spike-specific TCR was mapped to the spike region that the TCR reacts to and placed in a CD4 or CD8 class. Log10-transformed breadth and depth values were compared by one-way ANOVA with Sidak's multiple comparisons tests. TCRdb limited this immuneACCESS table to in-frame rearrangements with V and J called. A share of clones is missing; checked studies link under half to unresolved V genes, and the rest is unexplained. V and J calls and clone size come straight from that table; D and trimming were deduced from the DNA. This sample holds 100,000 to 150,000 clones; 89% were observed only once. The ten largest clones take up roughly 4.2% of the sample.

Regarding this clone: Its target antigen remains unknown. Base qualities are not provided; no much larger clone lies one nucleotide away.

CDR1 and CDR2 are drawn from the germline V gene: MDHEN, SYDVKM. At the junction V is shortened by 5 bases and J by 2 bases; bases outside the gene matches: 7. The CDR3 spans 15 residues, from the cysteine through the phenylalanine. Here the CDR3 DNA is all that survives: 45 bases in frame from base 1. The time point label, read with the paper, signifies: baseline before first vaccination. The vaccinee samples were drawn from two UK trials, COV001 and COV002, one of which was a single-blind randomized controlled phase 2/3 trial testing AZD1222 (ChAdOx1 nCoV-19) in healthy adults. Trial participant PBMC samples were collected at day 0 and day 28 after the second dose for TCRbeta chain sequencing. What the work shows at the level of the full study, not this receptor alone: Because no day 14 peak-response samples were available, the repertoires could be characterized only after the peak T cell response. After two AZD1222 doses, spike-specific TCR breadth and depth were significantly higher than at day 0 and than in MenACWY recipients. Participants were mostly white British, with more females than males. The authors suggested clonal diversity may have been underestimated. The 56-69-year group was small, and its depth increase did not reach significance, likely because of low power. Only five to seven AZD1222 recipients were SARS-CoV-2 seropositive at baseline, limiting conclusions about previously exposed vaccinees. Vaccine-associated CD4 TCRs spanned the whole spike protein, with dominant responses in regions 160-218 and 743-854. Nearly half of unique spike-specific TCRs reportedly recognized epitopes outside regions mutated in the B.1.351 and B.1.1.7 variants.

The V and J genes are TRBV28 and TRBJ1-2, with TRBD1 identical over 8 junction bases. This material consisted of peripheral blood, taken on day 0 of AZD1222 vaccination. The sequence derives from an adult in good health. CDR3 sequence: CASSRPAGGNYGYTF. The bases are TGTGCCAGCAGTAGGCCGGCAGGGGGCAACTATGGCTACACCTTC.